These 29 T cell receptor beta chains came from one sample sequenced in a study of human T cells and chemical hapten exposure. From the RACE reads, TCRdb called clonotypes with MiXCR, one entry per CDR3 protein. The sample lists about 120,000 distinct CDR3 sequences, roughly 13% occurring once. The time point was: patch test 1, 2 weeks after DPC sensitization. Treatment reported: therapeutic diphenylcyclopropenone sensitization with weekly scalp DPC. The source was whole blood, collected in connection with sensitization to the hapten diphenylcyclopropenone (DPC). The receptors stem from a man between 18 and 29 years old with alopecia areata. Some clones in this sample may be carry-over from other donors' samples.

This clonotype was recorded a few times. This chain links TRBV19 with TRBJ2-2; TRBD1 might be the D (5 bases). V gave up 4 bases and J gave up 2 bases, with 14 bases separating them. The CDR3 sequence is 16 residues long. The germline V gene has CDR1 LNHDA and CDR2 SQIVND (reference sequence). CDR3 sequence (DNA): TGTGCCAGTAGTACAATAATAGGGGAAAACACCGGGGAGCTGTTTTTT. Residues: CASSTIIGENTGELFF.

The sample holds a few counts of this clonotype. The chain uses TRBV6-5 and TRBJ1-6; 9 bases agree with TRBD1. Unmatched junction bases numbered 10, after V lost 6 bases and J lost 10 bases. The CDR3 sequence is 15 residues long. The germline gives CDR1 MNHEY, CDR2 SVGAGI. In DNA, the CDR3 is TGTGCCAGCAGACCCCGGGACAGGGTGAGGTCACCCCTCCACTTT. It yields the protein CASRPRDRVRSPLHF.

The chain has TRBV7-9 and TRBJ1-6; 9 nucleotides align to TRBD1. This CDR3 is 16 amino acids long. CDR1 and CDR2 (germline): SEHNR, FQNEAQ (reference sequence). V was clipped by 3 bases and J by 5 bases; unmatched bases: 5. CDR3 region: CASSLRGTGNNSPLHF. CDR3 DNA sequence: TGTGCCAGCAGCTTGAGGGGGACAGGGAATAATTCACCCCTCCACTTT.

This clonotype turned up a few times. The chain carries TRBV4-1 and TRBJ2-7; D possibly corresponds to TRBD2 (7 bases). V was trimmed by 4 bases and J by 2 bases, leaving 18 bases between them. CDR3 length equals 16 residues. The V gene's germline CDR1 is MGHRA and CDR2 YSYEKL. The CDR3 region has the DNA TGCGCCAGCAGCCCTACCCCCGGGGGGCGGACCTACGAGCAGTACTTC. It codes for CASSPTPGGRTYEQYF.

This clonotype has a handful of counts. The V call is TRBV6-5, the J call TRBJ2-7, with 10 bases aligning to TRBD1. The CDR3 sequence is 15 residues long. Looked up from germline, CDR1 is MNHEY and CDR2 is SVGAGI. V shed 0 bases and J 4 bases; nucleotides not matched to a gene: 3. This CDR3 is CASSYSGDRGYEQYF. The CDR3 DNA reads TGTGCCAGCAGTTACTCTGGGGACAGGGGATACGAGCAGTACTTC.

In its sample, this clonotype was seen a few times. The chain has TRBV6-5 and TRBJ2-7; 8 positions match TRBD1. With V trimmed by 5 bases and J by 3 bases, 3 bases remained unmatched. The germline V gene encodes CDR1 MNHEY and CDR2 SVGAGI. The CDR3 is 13 residues long. This chain's CDR3 is CASSRQGNYEQYF. The CDR3 coding sequence is TGTGCCAGCAGTCGACAGGGGAACTACGAGCAGTACTTC.

V is TRBV9 and J is TRBJ1-1, with D hard to call. With 0 bases removed from V and 5 bases from J, the gap between germline ends came to 20 bases. Germline loops: CDR1 SGDLS, CDR2 YYNGEE. CDR3 length: 17 amino acids. Here the CDR3 reads CASSVAMDGPIVTEAFF. DNA for the CDR3: TGTGCCAGCAGCGTAGCAATGGACGGACCCATCGTAACTGAAGCTTTCTTT.

The chain employs TRBV5-5 and TRBJ1-1, with 8 bases fitting TRBD1. Trimming at V came to 9 bases and at J to 0 bases, leaving 4 bases not matched to a gene. In germline, CDR1 is SGHKS, CDR2 YYEKEE (reference sequence). CDR3 length: 13 amino acids. The CDR3 here is CATQGAMNTEAFF. CDR3 DNA: TGTGCCACCCAGGGGGCTATGAACACTGAAGCTTTCTTT.

This clonotype turned up a few times. CDR3 amino acids: CASSLYPGLNSPLHF. DNA for the CDR3: TGTGCCAGCAGCTTATATCCAGGGCTTAATTCACCCCTCCACTTT. This sequence joins TRBV11-2 and TRBJ1-6; D is possibly TRBD1 (5 bases). The germline V gene has CDR1 SGHAT and CDR2 FQNNGV. The V end was cut by 2 bases, the J end by 6 bases, with 11 bases between. The length of the CDR3 is 15 residues.

The J gene is TRBJ2-1, the V gene TRBV11-3, with 7 bases fitting TRBD2. In germline, CDR1 is SGHNT, CDR2 YENEEA. Trimming took 5 bases from V and 7 from J; bases not matched to a gene: 8. The CDR3 extends over 14 amino acids. CDR3 loop: CASSPKRGRNEQFF. DNA of the CDR3: TGTGCCAGCAGCCCTAAGCGGGGTAGAAATGAGCAGTTCTTC.

This clonotype was seen repeatedly, ten times or more. V usage is TRBV12-3 or TRBV12-4 and J usage is TRBJ2-3, with a possible D match to TRBD1 (6 bases). Trimming shortened V by 1 base and J by 6 bases, and 8 bases separated the two germline ends. The CDR3 consists of 13 residues. CDR3 coding DNA: TGTGCCAGCAGTTTAGTGGGGGCTGATACGCAGTATTTT. It specifies CASSLVGADTQYF.

This clonotype was picked up many times. The chain has TRBV4-1 and TRBJ2-7; possible D gene TRBD2, 5 bases. Germline CDR1 reads MGHRA; CDR2 reads YSYEKL. V lost 4 bases and J 3 bases, leaving 16 bases between the germline ends. The CDR3 extends over 15 amino acids. The CDR3 DNA is TGCGCCAGCAGCCCAGGAGGCGACACCAGCTACGAGCAGTACGTC. As protein: CASSPGGDTSYEQYV.

The chain joins TRBV29-1 to TRBJ2-1; D remains ambiguous. The CDR3 is made up of 8 amino acids. The germline CDR1 and CDR2 sequences are SQVTM and ANQGSEA. V shed 6 bases and J shed 15 bases, with 9 bases lying between them. CDR3 DNA: TGCAGCGTCCCTCTGGGGTTCTTC. Its protein is CSVPLGFF.

This clonotype was recorded a few times. The chain combines TRBV7-2 with TRBJ1-2; tentative D call: TRBD1 (5 bases). The CDR3 spans 13 residues. V was clipped by 3 bases and J by 2 bases, with 7 bases between them. Germline V lookup: CDR1 SGHTA, CDR2 FQGNSA. CDR3 sequence (DNA): TGTGCCAGCAGCTTGGGGGAAAACTATGGCTACACCTTC. Translating it yields CASSLGENYGYTF.

The J gene is TRBJ1-1, the V gene TRBV6-1; tentatively, D is TRBD1 (6 bases). The V and J ends lost 6 bases and 7 bases respectively, with 15 bases between them. This CDR3 spans 13 amino acids. The V gene's germline CDR1 is MNHNS and CDR2 SASEGT. The CDR3 here is CASRNRVPYEAFF. The CDR3 region has the DNA TGTGCCAGCAGGAACAGGGTACCCTATGAAGCTTTCTTT.

This clonotype was counted between two and nine times. The rearrangement links TRBV7-2 to TRBJ2-4; weak D call: TRBD1 (5 bases). Germline-derived CDR1 and CDR2 are SGHTA and FQGNSA. V was cut by 3 bases and J by 0 bases, with 15 bases left in between. This CDR3 is 17 amino acids long. The chain's CDR3 is CASSLNFLTVAKNIQYF. CDR3 DNA: TGTGCCAGCAGCTTGAATTTCCTGACAGTAGCCAAAAACATTCAGTACTTC. The variable domain in full, with the rest retrieved from reference TRBV7-2 and TRBJ2-4, is GAGVSQSPSNKVTEKGKDVELRCDPISGHTALYWYRQSLGQGLEFLIYFQGNSAPDKSGLPSDRFSAERTGGSVSTLTIQRTQQEDSAVYLCASSLNFLTVAKNIQYFGAGTRLSVL.

This clonotype was observed a handful of times. V and J are TRBV11-3 and TRBJ2-7, with D possibly being TRBD1 (6 bases). CDR3 length equals 15 residues. Germline V CDR1 and CDR2: SGHNT, YENEEA. Between the trimmed V and J ends, which lost 5 bases and 0 bases, there was a span of 14 bases. CDR3 amino acids: CASSPAGTFSYEQYF. In nucleotides, the CDR3 is TGTGCCAGCAGCCCTGCCGGGACATTCTCCTACGAGCAGTACTTC.

The CDR3 spells CASSLARGWTGNTIYF. The DNA for the CDR3 is TGTGCCAGCAGCTTAGCGAGGGGGTGGACTGGAAACACCATATATTTT. The V call is TRBV7-2, the J call TRBJ1-3; maybe TRBD1 (6 bases). CDR3 length: 16 amino acids. Trimming took 0 bases from V and 2 from J, leaving 11 bases between them. Looked up from germline, CDR1 is SGHTA and CDR2 is FQGNSA.

This clonotype was counted only a few times. The chain employs TRBV12-5 and TRBJ2-1; perhaps TRBD1 as D (6 bases). V was shortened by 2 bases and J by 3 bases, with 8 bases between the two germline ends. The CDR3 spans 14 residues. The germline gives CDR1 LGHNT, CDR2 FRNRAP. CDR3 sequence reads: CASGLTGNYNEQFF. CDR3 sequence (DNA): TGTGCTAGTGGTTTGACAGGGAACTACAATGAGCAGTTCTTC.

This clonotype has more than one count but fewer than ten. The chain carries TRBV5-1 and TRBJ2-5, with a tentative D call TRBD2 (5 bases). Germline CDR1 SGHRS, CDR2 YFSETQ. Trimming left V 1 base short and J 3 bases short, with 10 bases between. The length of the CDR3 is 14 residues. The CDR3 DNA follows: TGCGCCAGCAGCTTGCCGGAGGAAAAAGAGACCCAGTACTTC. Protein sequence: CASSLPEEKETQYF.

With respect to this clonotype: Possible read error: a much larger clone is one base away. The chain has TRBV28 and TRBJ1-5, with no clear D. This CDR3 has 9 amino acids. V was cut by 5 bases and J by 12 bases, with 5 bases left in between. Germline V gene data show CDR1 as MDHEN and CDR2 as SYDVKM. The CDR3 loop reads CASSGLQHF. DNA of the CDR3: TGTGCCAGCAGTGGGCTCCAGCATTTT.

The rearrangement joins TRBV18 to TRBJ2-7; 9 nucleotides line up with TRBD2. The CDR3 is made up of 15 amino acids. CDR1 and CDR2 from the germline V gene are KGHSH and LQKENI. Trimming took 3 bases from V and 5 from J; bases not matched to a gene: 8. CDR3 nucleotide sequence: TGTGCCAGCTCACCCCGGACTAGCGTATTCGACGAGCAGTACGTC. This encodes CASSPRTSVFDEQYV.

The V call is TRBV12-3 or TRBV12-4, the J call TRBJ2-2; 8 positions agree with TRBD2. V was pared by 11 bases and J by 5 bases, with 16 bases of the junction left unmatched. This CDR3 contains 16 residues. The CDR3 bases are TGTGCCTGCATTACTAGCGGTGGGGCCGGAACCGGGGAGCTGTTTTTT. Protein: CACITSGGAGTGELFF.

There are a few counts of this clonotype. The rearrangement uses TRBV6-2 or TRBV6-3 and TRBJ1-5; 7 nucleotides match TRBD1. From germline, CDR1 is MNHEY and CDR2 SVGEGT. Germline trimming cut 2 bases from V and 7 bases from J; bases unmatched to any gene: 8. This CDR3 spans 15 amino acids. The CDR3 reads CASSYRSGGMQPQHF. CDR3 bases: TGTGCCAGCAGTTACCGGTCAGGGGGTATGCAGCCCCAGCATTTT.

This clonotype was seen only a few times. The CDR3 loop is CASSIGGSGNTIYF. As DNA, the CDR3 is TGTGCCAGCAGCATCGGGGGCTCTGGAAACACCATATATTTT. V gene TRBV3-1 combines with J gene TRBJ1-3, with D maybe TRBD1 (5 bases). The germline CDR1 and CDR2 sequences are LGHDT and YNNKEL (reference sequence). The V end was cut by 5 bases, the J end by 0 bases, with 8 bases between. CDR3 length equals 14 residues.

The chain recombines TRBV12-3 or TRBV12-4 with TRBJ1-4; D not certain. V was trimmed by 0 bases and J by 4 bases, leaving 6 bases between them. The CDR3 covers 14 residues. The CDR3 nucleotides read TGTGCCAGCAGTTTAGCTCTACGTAATGAAAAACTGTTTTTT. This sequence encodes CASSLALRNEKLFF.

This clonotype appeared a single time. The chain has TRBV6-1 and TRBJ1-1, with D unclear. The germline gives CDR1 MNHNS, CDR2 SASEGT. V dropped 3 bases and J dropped 4 bases, with 9 bases sitting between them. CDR3 length equals 13 residues. The CDR3, as DNA: TGTGCCAGCAGTGACCGAGACCGCACTGAAGCTTTCTTT. As protein: CASSDRDRTEAFF.

The V and J genes are TRBV9 and TRBJ1-3; TRBD1 aligns across 10 bases. This CDR3 is built from 14 residues. Per germline, CDR1 SGDLS and CDR2 YYNGEE. V gave up 4 bases and J gave up 3 bases; unmatched junction bases: 1. The CDR3 DNA is TGTGCCAGCAGCTGGACAGGGGGTGGAAACACCATATATTTT. This sequence encodes CASSWTGGGNTIYF. Full variable domain (remainder filled in from reference TRBV9 and TRBJ1-3): DSGVTQTPKHLITATGQRVTLRCSPRSGDLSVYWYQQSLDQGLQFLIQYYNGEERAKGNILERFSAQQFPDLHSELNLSSLELGDSALYFCASSWTGGGNTIYFGEGSWLTVV.

This clonotype was observed many times. The rearrangement links TRBV12-3 or TRBV12-4 to TRBJ1-1; TRBD1 matches 7 bases. V dropped 1 base and J dropped 1; count of bases not matched to a gene: 3. The CDR3 consists of 15 residues. The CDR3 spells CASSLGTGRNTEAFF. The CDR3 nucleotides read TGTGCCAGCAGTTTAGGGACAGGAAGGAACACTGAAGCTTTCTTT.